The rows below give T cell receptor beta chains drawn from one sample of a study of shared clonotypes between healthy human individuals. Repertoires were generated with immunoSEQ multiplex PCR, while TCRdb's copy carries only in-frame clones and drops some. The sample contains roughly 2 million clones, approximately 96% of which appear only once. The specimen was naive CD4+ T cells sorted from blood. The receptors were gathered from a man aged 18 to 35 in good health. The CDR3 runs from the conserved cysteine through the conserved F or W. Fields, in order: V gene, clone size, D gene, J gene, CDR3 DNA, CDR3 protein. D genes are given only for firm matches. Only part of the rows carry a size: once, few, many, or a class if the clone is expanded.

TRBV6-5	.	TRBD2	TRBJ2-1	TGTGCCAGCACCAAGAGCGGGGGGGGATACAATGAGCAGTTCTTC	CASTKSGGGYNEQFF
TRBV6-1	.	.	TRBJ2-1	TGTGCCAGCAGTGGGGCGGAGCAGTTCTTC	CASSGAEQFF
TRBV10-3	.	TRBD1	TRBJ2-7	TGTGCCACCAGCCCCGGGACAGTATACGAGCAGTACTTC	CATSPGTVYEQYF
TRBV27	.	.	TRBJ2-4	TGTGCCAGCAGCCCCCGGTCCCTGCTGGACAAAAACATTCAGTACTTC	CASSPRSLLDKNIQYF
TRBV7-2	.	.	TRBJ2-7	TGTGCCAGCAGCTTAGATTCGATCGCAGGCGCCTACGAGCAGTACTTC	CASSLDSIAGAYEQYF
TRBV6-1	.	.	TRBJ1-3	TGTGCCAGCATTCTTGGGATCCCTGGAAACACCATATATTTT	CASILGIPGNTIYF
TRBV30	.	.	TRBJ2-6	TGTGCCTGGAGTTTCCTTACCTCTGGGGCCAACGTCCTGACTTTC	CAWSFLTSGANVLTF
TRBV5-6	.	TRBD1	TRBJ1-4	TGTGCCAGCAGCCCCCCCGGGACAGGGGTTGGTGAAAAACTGTTTTTT	CASSPPGTGVGEKLFF
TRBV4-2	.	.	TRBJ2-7	TGTGCCAGCAGCCAAGACACCTACGAGCAGTACTTC	CASSQDTYEQYF
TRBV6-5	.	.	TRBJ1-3	TGTGCCAGTCTTTCTGGGCGATACTCTGGAAACACCATATATTTT	CASLSGRYSGNTIYF
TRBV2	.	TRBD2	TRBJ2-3	TGTGCCAGCAGTGAAGACGGGACTAGCGGGGAGGCAGATACGCAGTATTTT	CASSEDGTSGEADTQYF
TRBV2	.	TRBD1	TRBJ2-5	TGTGCCAGCATGGGACAGGGGGCTAGGTCAGAGACCCAGTACTTC	CASMGQGARSETQYF
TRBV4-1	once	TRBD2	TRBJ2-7	TGCGCCAGCAGCCAAGTCCTAGCGGGGTGGGGCTACGAGCAGTACTTC	CASSQVLAGWGYEQYF
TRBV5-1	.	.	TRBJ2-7	TGCGCCAGCAGCTTGTTCGAGGGAGCCGAGCAGTACTTC	CASSLFEGAEQYF
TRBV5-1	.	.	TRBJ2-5	TGCGCCAGCAGCTTGTCCCTTATGGAGACCCAGTACTTC	CASSLSLMETQYF
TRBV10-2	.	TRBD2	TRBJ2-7	TGCGCCAGCAGGGGGACTAGCGGGAGTTACGAGCAGTACTTC	CASRGTSGSYEQYF
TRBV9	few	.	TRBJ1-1	TGTGCCAGCAGCCCGAGACGGGGGAACACTGAAGCTTTCTTT	CASSPRRGNTEAFF
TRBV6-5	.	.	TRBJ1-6	TGTGCCAGCAGCCTTCTTGAGAATTCACCCCTCCACTTT	CASSLLENSPLHF
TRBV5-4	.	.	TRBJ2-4	TGTGCCAGCAGAATACAGGGGGGGATTTCGTACTTC	CASRIQGGISYF
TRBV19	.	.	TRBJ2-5	TGTGCCAGTAGTATCACGGGAGAGACCCAGTACTTC	CASSITGETQYF
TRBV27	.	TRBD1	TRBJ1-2	TGTGCCAGCAGTGCTTGGGACAGGACCGGGGGTGGCTATGGCTACACCTTC	CASSAWDRTGGGYGYTF
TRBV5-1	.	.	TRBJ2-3	TGCGCCAGCAGCGGGGGGACGGTCCGCACAGATACGCAGTATTTT	CASSGGTVRTDTQYF
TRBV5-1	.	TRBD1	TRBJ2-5	TGCGCCAGCAGCACGGACAGGTTATCGGAGACCCAGTACTTC	CASSTDRLSETQYF
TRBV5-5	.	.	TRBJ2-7	TGTGCCAGCAGCTCGAGACAGTACTACGAGCAGTACTTC	CASSSRQYYEQYF
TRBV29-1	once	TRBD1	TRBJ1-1	TGCAGCGCCGGTGTCCGGGACAGGGGGCGGCGGAACACTGAAGCTTTCTTT	CSAGVRDRGRRNTEAFF
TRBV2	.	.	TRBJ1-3	TGTGCCAGCAGCGCTGACAGCTTCTCTGGAAACACCATATATTTT	CASSADSFSGNTIYF
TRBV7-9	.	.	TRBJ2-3	TGTGCCAGCAGCCCCGGCCTTGCGTATGCAGATACGCAGTATTTT	CASSPGLAYADTQYF
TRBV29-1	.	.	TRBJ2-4	TGCAGCGCCCTGCCTCCGGCCGGGGCCAAAAACATTCAGTACTTC	CSALPPAGAKNIQYF
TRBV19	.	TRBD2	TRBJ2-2	TGTGCCAGTACCGAGGGACTAGCGAGACCCACCGGGGAGCTGTTTTTT	CASTEGLARPTGELFF
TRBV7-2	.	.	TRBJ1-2	TGTGCCAGCAGCTTACTGCAGGACATTTATGGCTACACCTTC	CASSLLQDIYGYTF
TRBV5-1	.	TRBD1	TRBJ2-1	TGTGCCAGCAAAACAGGGGCGAGGAATGAGCAGTTCTTC	CASKTGARNEQFF
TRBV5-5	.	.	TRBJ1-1	TGTGCCAGCAGCTTGGCTCCAGCGAACACTGAAGCTTTCTTT	CASSLAPANTEAFF
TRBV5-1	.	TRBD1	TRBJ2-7	TGCGCCAGCAGCACCGGGACAGGGGCCGGTCCCGGGTACTTC	CASSTGTGAGPGYF
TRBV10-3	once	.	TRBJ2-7	TGTGCCATCAGTGAGTCCGGGGTCGAGCAGTACTTC	CAISESGVEQYF
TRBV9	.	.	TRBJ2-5	TGTGCCAGCAGCGCCTACGGGGGATCGTGGGAGACCCAGTACTTC	CASSAYGGSWETQYF
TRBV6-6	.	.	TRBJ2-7	TGTGCCAGCAGTTACCTGGGAAATTACGAGCAGTACTTC	CASSYLGNYEQYF
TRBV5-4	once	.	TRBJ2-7	TGTGCCAGCAGTCATGACCAGCTAGCGAGAGGCTACGAGCAGTACTTC	CASSHDQLARGYEQYF
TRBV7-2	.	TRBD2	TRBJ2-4	TGTGCCAGCAGGCGGCGGGAGTTGGCCAAAAACATTCAGTACTTC	CASRRRELAKNIQYF
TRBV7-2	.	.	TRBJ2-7	TGTGCCAGCAGCTTAGGGGGCCTGGGACCGAACTCCTACGAGCAGTACTTC	CASSLGGLGPNSYEQYF
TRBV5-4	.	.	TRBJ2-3	TGTGCCAGCAGCCCATCACTAGATAAAGTACCAGATACGCAGTATTTT	CASSPSLDKVPDTQYF
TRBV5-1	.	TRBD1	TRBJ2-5	TGCGCCAGCAGTTCCCCTACAGGGGCGGAGACCCAGTACTTC	CASSSPTGAETQYF
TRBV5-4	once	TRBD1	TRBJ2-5	TGTGCCAGCAGCTCCCTCAGTTTCAGGGGGCAAGAGACCCAGTACTTC	CASSSLSFRGQETQYF
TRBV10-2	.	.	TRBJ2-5	TGCGCCAGCAGTGAGTCCGGGACGACTCTGGAGACCCAGTACTTC	CASSESGTTLETQYF
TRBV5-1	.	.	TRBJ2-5	TGCGCCAGCAGCCCGCGCGAGGAGACCCGAGAGACCCAGTACTTC	CASSPREETRETQYF
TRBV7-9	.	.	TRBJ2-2	TGTGCCAGCAGCTTAGCCGGGGGCACCGGGGAGCTGTTTTTT	CASSLAGGTGELFF
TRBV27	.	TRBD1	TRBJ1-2	TGTGCCAGCAGTTTATCCAGACAGGGGGCTTGGGGCTACACCTTC	CASSLSRQGAWGYTF
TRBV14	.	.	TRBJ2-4	TGTGCCAGCAGCAATACCTTCGGACCCCTAGCCAAAAACATTCAGTACTTC	CASSNTFGPLAKNIQYF
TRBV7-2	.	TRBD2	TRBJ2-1	TGTGCCAGCAGCCCACTAACTAGCGGGAGGGCCAGTGAGCAGTTCTTC	CASSPLTSGRASEQFF
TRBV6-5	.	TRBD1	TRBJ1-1	TGTGCCAGCAGCCGCCAGGGGGGCAGCGCTGAAGCTTTCTTT	CASSRQGGSAEAFF
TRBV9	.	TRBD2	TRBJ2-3	TGTGCCAGCAGCGTAGGAGAGGGACTAGCGGGCACAGATACGCAGTATTTT	CASSVGEGLAGTDTQYF
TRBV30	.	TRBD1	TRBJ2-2	TGTGCCTGGAGTAGGGGGCTGGAAACCGGGGAGCTGTTTTTT	CAWSRGLETGELFF
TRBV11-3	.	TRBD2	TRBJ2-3	TGTGCCAGCAGCCAGACTAGCGGGAGCACTTCTAGCACAGATACGCAGTATTTT	CASSQTSGSTSSTDTQYF
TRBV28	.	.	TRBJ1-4	TGTGCCAGCAGTTTGGCCGGGACAACCTCTGAAAAACTGTTTTTT	CASSLAGTTSEKLFF
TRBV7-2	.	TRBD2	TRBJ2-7	TGTGCCAGCAGCTTATTGGGACTAGCGGGCCCCTACGAGCAGTACTTC	CASSLLGLAGPYEQYF
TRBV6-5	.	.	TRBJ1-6	TGTGCCAGCAGTTACTTAAGGGAAGGAAATTCACCCCTCCACTTT	CASSYLREGNSPLHF
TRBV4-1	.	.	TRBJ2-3	TGCGCCAGCACCGGCCTTTGGCCCCCCGGCATAGATACGCAGTATTTT	CASTGLWPPGIDTQYF
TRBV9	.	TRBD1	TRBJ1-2	TGTGCCAGCAGCCCCGCAGCAGGGGGCAAGTATGGCTACACCTTC	CASSPAAGGKYGYTF
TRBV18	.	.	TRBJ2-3	TGTGCCAGCTCGCCTCCTAGCACAGATACGCAGTATTTT	CASSPPSTDTQYF